Sequencing of this T cell receptor beta chain was carried out in a study of PD-L1 blockade in urothelial cancer. Study in general: Blood was tested 3 weeks (second dose) and 6 weeks into treatment. T cells were recovered from blood samples at a median of around 140,000.

The time point was: pretreatment peripheral blood. TCRdb's table, derived via immunoSEQ multiplex PCR, lists solely in-frame clones and lacks some. The sample lists 40,000 to 55,000 clones, more than 70% occurring once. The CDR3 is made up of 14 amino acids. Germline V gene sequence: CDR1 MNHEY, CDR2 SMNVEV (reference sequence). V trimming: 4 bases; J trimming: 9 bases; junction bases outside the gene matches: 11. The J gene is TRBJ2-5, the V gene TRBV27, with 7 bases aligning to TRBD2. This receptor was identified in a donor at least 40 years old with urothelial cancer. Source: PBMCs, taken around atezolizumab (anti-PD-L1) treatment. This CDR3 is CASSSPGGAEPQYF. CDR3 in DNA: TGTGCCAGCAGTTCCCCGGGGGGAGCGGAGCCCCAGTACTTC.